This T cell receptor (beta chain) is from a study of PD-1 blockade in classical Hodgkin lymphoma. Study-wide points: Healthy donors were reported to have higher baseline TCR diversity than newly diagnosed patients.

Germline CDR1 reads GTSNPN; CDR2 reads SVGIG (reference sequence). CDR3 length: 14 residues. With 0 bases removed from V and 7 bases from J, the gap between germline ends came to 12 bases. The time point denotes: cycle 4 day 1 (C4D1), after six to seven weeks of nivolumab. Each patient relapsed following autologous stem cell transplantation, and prior brentuximab vedotin exposure differed. About this clone itself: Antigen specificity is unknown.

Only in-frame clones appear in the TCRdb table, and some are missing; sequencing was by immunoSEQ multiplex PCR. This sample has roughly 42,000 clones; approximately 70% occur once, and the top ten carry approximately 2.6%. The clonotype was recovered from a human donor with classical Hodgkin lymphoma. The material sequenced was peripheral blood mononuclear cells (PBMCs), taken before the fourth cycle of nivolumab. This chain links TRBV30 with TRBJ1-4; D not resolved. The CDR3 bases are TGTGCCTGGAGTGTAACCTCCATTGGTGAAAAACTGTTTTTT. As protein: CAWSVTSIGEKLFF.